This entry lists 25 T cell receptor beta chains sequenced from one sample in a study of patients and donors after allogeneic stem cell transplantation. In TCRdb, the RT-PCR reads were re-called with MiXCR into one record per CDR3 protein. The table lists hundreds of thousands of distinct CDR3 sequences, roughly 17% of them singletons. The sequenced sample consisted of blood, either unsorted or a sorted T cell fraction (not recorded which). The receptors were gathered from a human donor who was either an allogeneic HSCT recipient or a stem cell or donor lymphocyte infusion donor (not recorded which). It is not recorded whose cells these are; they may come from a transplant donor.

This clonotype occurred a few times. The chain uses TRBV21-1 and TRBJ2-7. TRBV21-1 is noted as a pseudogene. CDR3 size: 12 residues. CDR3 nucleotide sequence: TGTGCCAGCAGCAAGAACCCCTACGAGCAGTACTTC. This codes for CASSKNPYEQYF.

CDR3 DNA: TGTGCCACCAGTCAAGGACAGGGGGTAAGATACGAGCAGTACTTC. It is translated as CATSQGQGVRYEQYF. This chain uses TRBV24-1 with TRBJ2-7; 10 bases line up with TRBD1. Trimming cost V 6 bases and J 4 bases; bases outside gene matches: 8. There are 15 residues in the CDR3. Per the germline V gene, CDR1 is KGHDR and CDR2 is SFDVKD.

The CDR3 DNA follows: TGTGCCAGCAGCCAGAAGACTAGCGGGAGGGGTCAAGAGACCCAGTACTTC. It codes for CASSQKTSGRGQETQYF. The V and J genes are TRBV3-1 and TRBJ2-5, with TRBD2 matching over 14 bases. Per the germline V gene, CDR1 is LGHDT and CDR2 is YNNKEL (reference sequence). The junction had 5 bases not matched to a gene; V was cut back by 3 bases and J by 2 bases. The CDR3 runs to 17 residues.

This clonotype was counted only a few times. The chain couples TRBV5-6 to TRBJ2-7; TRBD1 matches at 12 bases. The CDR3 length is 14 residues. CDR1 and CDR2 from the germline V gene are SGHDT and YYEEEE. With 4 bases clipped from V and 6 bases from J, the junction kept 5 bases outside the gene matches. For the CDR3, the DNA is TGTGCCAGCAGCGCGGGGGACAGGGGGCGCGAGCAGTACTTC. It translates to CASSAGDRGREQYF.

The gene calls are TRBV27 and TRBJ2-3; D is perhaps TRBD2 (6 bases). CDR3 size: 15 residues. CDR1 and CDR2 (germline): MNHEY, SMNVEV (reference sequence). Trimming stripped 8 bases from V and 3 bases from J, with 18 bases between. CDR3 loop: CASRREGRSTDTQYF. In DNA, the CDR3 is TGTGCCAGCCGGCGAGAGGGGAGGAGTACAGATACGCAGTATTTT.

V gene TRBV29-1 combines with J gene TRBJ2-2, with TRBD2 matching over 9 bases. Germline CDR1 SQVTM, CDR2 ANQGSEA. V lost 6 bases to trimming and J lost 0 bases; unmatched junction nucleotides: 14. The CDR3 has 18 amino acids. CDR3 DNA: TGCAGCGTCCCCGGGGAGGAGCGGGGGGCTACGAACACCGGGGAGCTGTTTTTT. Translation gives CSVPGEERGATNTGELFF.

Here the CDR3 reads CASSQDPQAGGYEQYF. The CDR3 nucleotides are TGTGCCAGCAGCCAAGACCCACAAGCGGGGGGGTACGAGCAGTACTTC. The rearrangement uses TRBV3-1 and TRBJ2-7; 10 nucleotides match TRBD2. With V trimmed by 0 bases and J by 4 bases, 6 bases remained unmatched. CDR3 length equals 16 residues. Germline CDR1 and CDR2: LGHDT and YNNKEL (reference sequence).

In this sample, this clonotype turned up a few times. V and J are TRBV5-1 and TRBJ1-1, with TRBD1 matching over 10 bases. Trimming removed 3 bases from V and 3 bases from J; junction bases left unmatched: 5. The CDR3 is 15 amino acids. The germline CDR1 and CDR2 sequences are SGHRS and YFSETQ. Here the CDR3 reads CASSWGQGIHTEAFF. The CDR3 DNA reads TGCGCCAGCAGCTGGGGACAGGGGATCCACACTGAAGCTTTCTTT.

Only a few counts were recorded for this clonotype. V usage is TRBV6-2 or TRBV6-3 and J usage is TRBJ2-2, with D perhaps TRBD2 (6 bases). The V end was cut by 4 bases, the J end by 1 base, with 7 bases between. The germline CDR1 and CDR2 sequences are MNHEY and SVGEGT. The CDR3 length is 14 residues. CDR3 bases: TGTGCCAGCAGTTCGGGGGAGAACACCGGGGAGCTGTTTTTT. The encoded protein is CASSSGENTGELFF.

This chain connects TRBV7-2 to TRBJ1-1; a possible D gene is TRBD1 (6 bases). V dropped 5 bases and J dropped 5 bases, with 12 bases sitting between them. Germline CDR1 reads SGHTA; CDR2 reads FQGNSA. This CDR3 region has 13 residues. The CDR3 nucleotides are TGTGCCAGCAGCACACAGGGATCAACTGAAGCTTTCTTT. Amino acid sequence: CASSTQGSTEAFF. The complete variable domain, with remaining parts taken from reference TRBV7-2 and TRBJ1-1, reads GAGVSQSPSNKVTEKGKDVELRCDPISGHTALYWYRQSLGQGLEFLIYFQGNSAPDKSGLPSDRFSAERTGGSVSTLTIQRTQQEDSAVYLCASSTQGSTEAFFGQGTRLTVV.

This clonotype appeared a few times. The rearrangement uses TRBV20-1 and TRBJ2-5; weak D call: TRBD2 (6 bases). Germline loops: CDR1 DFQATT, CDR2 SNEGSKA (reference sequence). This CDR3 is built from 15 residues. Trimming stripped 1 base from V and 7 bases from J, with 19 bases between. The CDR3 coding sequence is TGCAGTGCTAGAGCCAACCGGTGGGGGGTGGGGACCCAGTACTTC. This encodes CSARANRWGVGTQYF.

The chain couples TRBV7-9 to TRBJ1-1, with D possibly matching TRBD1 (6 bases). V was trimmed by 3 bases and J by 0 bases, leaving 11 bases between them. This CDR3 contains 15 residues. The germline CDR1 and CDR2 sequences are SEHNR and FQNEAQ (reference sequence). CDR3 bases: TGTGCCAGCAGCTTCCGGACAGAAATGAACACTGAAGCTTTCTTT. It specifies CASSFRTEMNTEAFF.

This CDR3 is CASSELTGGPSPLHF. In DNA form, the CDR3 reads TGTGCCAGCAGCGAACTCACAGGGGGCCCTTCACCCCTCCACTTT. The genes are TRBV7-3 and TRBJ1-6; 9 positions agree with TRBD1. The CDR3 covers 15 residues. Germline V gives CDR1 SGHTA, CDR2 FQGTGA. V was pared by 5 bases and J by 9 bases, with 8 bases of the junction left unmatched.

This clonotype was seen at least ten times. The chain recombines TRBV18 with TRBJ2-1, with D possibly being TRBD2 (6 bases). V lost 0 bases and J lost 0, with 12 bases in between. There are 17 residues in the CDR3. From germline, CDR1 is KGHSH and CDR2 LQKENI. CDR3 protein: CASSPPLLASSYNEQFF. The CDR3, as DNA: TGTGCCAGCTCACCACCGTTACTAGCAAGCTCCTACAATGAGCAGTTCTTC.

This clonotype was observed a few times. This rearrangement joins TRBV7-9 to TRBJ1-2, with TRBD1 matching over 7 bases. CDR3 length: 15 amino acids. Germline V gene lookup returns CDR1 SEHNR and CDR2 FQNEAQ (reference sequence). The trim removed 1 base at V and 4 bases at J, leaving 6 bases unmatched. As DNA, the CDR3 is TGTGCCAGCAGCTTAGTTTCGACAGGGCCCTATGGCTACACCTTC. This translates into CASSLVSTGPYGYTF. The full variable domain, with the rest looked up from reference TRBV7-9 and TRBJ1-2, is DTGVSQNPRHKITKRGQNVTFRCDPISEHNRLYWYRQTLGQGPEFLTYFQNEAQLEKSRLLSDRFSAERPKGSFSTLEIQRTEQGDSAMYLCASSLVSTGPYGYTFGSGTRLTVV.

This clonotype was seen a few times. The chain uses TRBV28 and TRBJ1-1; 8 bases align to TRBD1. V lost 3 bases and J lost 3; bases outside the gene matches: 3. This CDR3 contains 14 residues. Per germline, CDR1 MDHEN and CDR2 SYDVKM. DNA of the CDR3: TGTGCCAGCAGTTTCAGGGGGCGGGACACTGAAGCTTTCTTT. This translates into CASSFRGRDTEAFF.

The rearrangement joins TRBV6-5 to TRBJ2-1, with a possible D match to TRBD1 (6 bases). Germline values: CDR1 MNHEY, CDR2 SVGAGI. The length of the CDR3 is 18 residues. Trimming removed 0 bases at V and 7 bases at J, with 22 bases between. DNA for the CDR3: TGTGCCAGCAGTTACTCGATCAACAGGGAAACAAATGGGAATGAGCAGTTCTTC. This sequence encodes CASSYSINRETNGNEQFF.

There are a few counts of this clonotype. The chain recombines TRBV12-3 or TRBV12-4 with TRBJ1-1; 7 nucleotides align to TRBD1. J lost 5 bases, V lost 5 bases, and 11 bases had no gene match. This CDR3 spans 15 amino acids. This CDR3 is CASSPRVGQNTEAFF. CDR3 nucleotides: TGTGCCAGCAGTCCCCGCGTGGGACAGAATACTGAAGCTTTCTTT.

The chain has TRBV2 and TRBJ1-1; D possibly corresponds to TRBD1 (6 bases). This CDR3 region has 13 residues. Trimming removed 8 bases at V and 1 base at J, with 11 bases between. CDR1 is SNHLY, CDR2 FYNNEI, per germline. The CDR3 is CASVTRGNTEAFF. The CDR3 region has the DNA TGTGCCAGCGTGACCAGGGGGAACACTGAAGCTTTCTTT.

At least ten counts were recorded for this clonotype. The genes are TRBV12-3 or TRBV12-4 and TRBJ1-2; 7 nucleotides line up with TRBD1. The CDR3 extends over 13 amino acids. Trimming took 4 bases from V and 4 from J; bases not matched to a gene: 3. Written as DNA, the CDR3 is TGTGCCAGCAGTTATGGACAGGCCTATGGCTACACCTTC. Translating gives CASSYGQAYGYTF.

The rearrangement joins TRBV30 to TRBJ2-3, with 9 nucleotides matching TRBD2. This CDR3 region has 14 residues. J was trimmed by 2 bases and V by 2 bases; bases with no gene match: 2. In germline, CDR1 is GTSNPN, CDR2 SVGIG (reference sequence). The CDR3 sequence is CAWSSGRFTDTQYF. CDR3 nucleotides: TGTGCCTGGAGTAGCGGGAGGTTCACAGATACGCAGTATTTT.

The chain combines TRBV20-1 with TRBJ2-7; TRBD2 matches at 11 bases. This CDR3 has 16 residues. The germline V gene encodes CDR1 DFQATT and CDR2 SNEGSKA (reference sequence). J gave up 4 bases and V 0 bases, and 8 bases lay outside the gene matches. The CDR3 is CSARDENSGGAYEQYF. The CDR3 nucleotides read TGCAGTGCTAGAGATGAGAATAGCGGGGGGGCATACGAGCAGTACTTC.

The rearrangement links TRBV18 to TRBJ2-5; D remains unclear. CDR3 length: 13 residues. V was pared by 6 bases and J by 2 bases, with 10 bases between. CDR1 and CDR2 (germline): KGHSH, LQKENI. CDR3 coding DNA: TGTGCCAGCTCCACTGCGATTCAAGAGACCCAGTACTTC. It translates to CASSTAIQETQYF.

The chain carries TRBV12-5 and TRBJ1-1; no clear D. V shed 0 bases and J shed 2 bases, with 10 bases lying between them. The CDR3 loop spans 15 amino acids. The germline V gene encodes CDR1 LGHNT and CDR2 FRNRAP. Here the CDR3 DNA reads TGTGCTAGTGGTTTGGTACGAAAAACCAACACTGAAGCTTTCTTT. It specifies CASGLVRKTNTEAFF.

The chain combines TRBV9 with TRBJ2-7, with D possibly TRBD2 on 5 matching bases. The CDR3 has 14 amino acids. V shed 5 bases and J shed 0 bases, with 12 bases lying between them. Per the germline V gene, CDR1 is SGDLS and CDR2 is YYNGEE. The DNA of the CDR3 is TGTGCCAGCAGGAGAGGGCTAAGCTCCTACGAGCAGTACTTC. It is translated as CASRRGLSSYEQYF. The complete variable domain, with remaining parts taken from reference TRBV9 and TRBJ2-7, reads DSGVTQTPKHLITATGQRVTLRCSPRSGDLSVYWYQQSLDQGLQFLIQYYNGEERAKGNILERFSAQQFPDLHSELNLSSLELGDSALYFCASRRGLSSYEQYFGPGTRLTVT.